Each of the 20 T cell receptor beta chains below was sequenced from the same sample in a study of T cell responses to AZD1222 COVID-19 vaccine. Clones were read by immunoSEQ multiplex PCR, and TCRdb kept only the in-frame ones, dropping some. The table shows roughly 100,000 clones, with 90% occurring only once. This sample comprised peripheral blood, obtained on day 0 of AZD1222 vaccination. These receptors were obtained from an adult in good health.

This clone was picked up a small number of times. This sequence joins TRBV7-2 and TRBJ1-2; D not resolved. CDR1 and CDR2 (germline): SGHTA, FQGNSA. CDR3 size: 13 residues. Trimming shortened V by 6 bases and J by 2 bases, and 10 bases separated the two germline ends. The CDR3 region is CASRGGPNYGYTF. CDR3 in DNA: TGTGCCAGCAGGGGAGGTCCGAACTATGGCTACACCTTC.

CDR3: CAWRAYNEQFF. The DNA for the CDR3 is TGTGCCTGGAGGGCCTACAATGAGCAGTTCTTC. The chain carries TRBV30 and TRBJ2-1, with D hard to call. This CDR3 has 11 amino acids. Germline V CDR1 and CDR2: GTSNPN, SVGIG (reference sequence). V lost 3 bases, J lost 2 bases, and 2 bases lay in between. Full variable domain (missing parts from reference TRBV30 and TRBJ2-1): SQTIHQWPATLVQPVGSPLSLECTVEGTSNPNLYWYRQAAGRGLQLLFYSVGIGQISSEVPQNLSASRPQDRQFILSSKKLLLSDSGFYLCAWRAYNEQFFGPGTRLTVL.

The CDR3 sequence is CASSGGTVHPNGYEKLFF. The CDR3 nucleotides read TGTGCCAGCAGCGGCGGGACAGTTCATCCCAATGGGTATGAAAAACTGTTTTTT. The gene calls are TRBV9 and TRBJ1-4; 7 bases match TRBD1. This CDR3 region has 18 residues. V shed 3 bases, J shed 6 bases, and the junction held 17 bases outside the gene matches. The germline V gene has CDR1 SGDLS and CDR2 YYNGEE.

This chain links TRBV24-1 with TRBJ2-2; D gene uncertain. Trimming removed 9 bases at V and 4 bases at J, with 14 bases between. The length of the CDR3 is 14 residues. CDR1 and CDR2 from the germline V gene are KGHDR and SFDVKD. This CDR3 is CATALERGTGELFF. CDR3 nucleotides: TGTGCCACCGCCCTGGAGAGAGGCACCGGGGAGCTGTTTTTT.

This clone showed up just a few times. DNA of the CDR3: TGTGCCAGCAGTTACTCCGGGACTAGCGGGAACTACGAGCAGTACTTC. It translates to CASSYSGTSGNYEQYF. The V call is TRBV6-5, the J call TRBJ2-7; TRBD2 aligns across 13 bases. This CDR3 comprises 16 residues. V was pared by 0 bases and J by 3 bases, with 2 bases of the junction left unmatched. Germline CDR1 is MNHEY and CDR2 is SVGAGI.

This sequence joins TRBV5-8 and TRBJ1-3; D unresolved. The CDR3 runs to 16 residues. V lost 2 bases to trimming and J lost 4 bases, with 16 bases between them. Germline V lookup: CDR1 SGHTS, CDR2 YDEGEE. Here the CDR3 reads CASSFVSSSNGNTIYF. The CDR3 coding sequence is TGTGCCAGCAGCTTCGTCTCCTCCTCAAACGGAAACACCATATATTTT.

CDR3 amino acids: CASSQEGGTIYNEQFF. The CDR3 DNA sequence: TGCGCCAGCAGCCAAGAGGGGGGAACTATCTACAATGAGCAGTTCTTC. This chain connects TRBV4-1 to TRBJ2-1, with D tentatively TRBD2 (6 bases). The ends were cut back, 0 bases at V and 3 bases at J, with 12 bases in the middle. The CDR3 has 16 amino acids. Germline CDR1 is MGHRA and CDR2 is YSYEKL.

The chain recombines TRBV7-2 with TRBJ2-5; D perhaps matches TRBD2 (6 bases). This CDR3 has 17 residues. The V end lost 0 bases, the J end lost 5 bases, and 19 bases lay between the germline ends. CDR1 is SGHTA, CDR2 FQGNSA, per germline. The CDR3 DNA is TGTGCCAGCAGCTTAGCGTCGCTAGCGAGGTCTGGGGAGACCCAGTACTTC. Amino acids: CASSLASLARSGETQYF. The variable domain in full, with the rest retrieved from reference TRBV7-2 and TRBJ2-5, is GAGVSQSPSNKVTEKGKDVELRCDPISGHTALYWYRQSLGQGLEFLIYFQGNSAPDKSGLPSDRFSAERTGGSVSTLTIQRTQQEDSAVYLCASSLASLARSGETQYFGPGTRLLVL.

This chain uses TRBV5-5 with TRBJ2-1; the D gene is possibly TRBD2 (6 bases). This CDR3 comprises 17 residues. V lost 2 bases and J 6 bases, leaving 21 bases between the germline ends. Germline V gene data show CDR1 as SGHKS and CDR2 as YYEKEE (reference sequence). CDR3 loop: CASSFAGRPGPGNEQFF. The CDR3 DNA reads TGTGCCAGCAGCTTTGCGGGGAGGCCGGGTCCGGGCAATGAGCAGTTCTTC.

The genes are TRBV5-1 and TRBJ2-3; unclear D gene. Between the trimmed V and J ends, which lost 5 bases and 2 bases, there was a span of 9 bases. CDR3 length: 13 residues. Germline CDR1 and CDR2: SGHRS and YFSETQ. The CDR3 bases are TGCGCCAGCAGTACAAGCCCCACAGATACGCAGTATTTT. Protein product: CASSTSPTDTQYF.

This chain's CDR3 is CASSHNRRLAGNNEQFF. The CDR3 nucleotides read TGCGCCAGCAGTCACAACCGGCGGCTAGCGGGGAACAATGAGCAGTTCTTC. The chain couples TRBV10-1 to TRBJ2-1; 9 nucleotides line up with TRBD2. V was pared by 5 bases and J by 5 bases, with 13 bases of the junction left unmatched. The CDR3 covers 17 residues. In germline, CDR1 is WNHNN, CDR2 SYGVQD (reference sequence).

V is TRBV7-9 and J is TRBJ1-6; TRBD1 might be the D (5 bases). This CDR3 has 16 amino acids. Germline values: CDR1 SEHNR, CDR2 FQNEAQ (reference sequence). V was trimmed by 2 bases and J by 6 bases, leaving 14 bases between them. CDR3 region: CASSLQGAQPNSPLHF. CDR3 bases: TGTGCCAGCAGCTTACAAGGGGCTCAACCTAATTCACCCCTCCACTTT.

This chain uses TRBV19 with TRBJ1-1; no clear D. This CDR3 spans 13 amino acids. The V end lost 5 bases, the J end lost 1 base, and 8 bases lay between the germline ends. Germline V gene data show CDR1 as LNHDA and CDR2 as SQIVND (reference sequence). The CDR3, as DNA: TGTGCCAGTAGTCCGGGCCCGAACACTGAAGCTTTCTTT. Translating gives CASSPGPNTEAFF.

This sequence joins TRBV11-3 and TRBJ2-2; maybe TRBD2 (5 bases). The germline CDR1 and CDR2 sequences are SGHNT and YENEEA. The V gene lost 4 bases and the J gene lost 0 bases, with 9 bases spanning the gap. The CDR3 runs 15 residues. The CDR3 DNA follows: TGTGCCAGCAGCTCCCCGCGGGCGAACACCGGGGAGCTGTTTTTT. The encoded protein is CASSSPRANTGELFF.

This clone was counted only a few times. This chain uses TRBV6-1 with TRBJ1-2; no clear D gene. Trimming stripped 2 bases from V and 4 bases from J, with 11 bases between. This CDR3 spans 14 amino acids. Germline assignment: CDR1 MNHNS and CDR2 SASEGT. In DNA form, the CDR3 reads TGTGCCAGCAGTGAATTCAGCGCCGGCTATGGCTACACCTTC. This sequence encodes CASSEFSAGYGYTF.

The rearrangement uses TRBV3-1 (or the pseudogene TRBV3-2) and TRBJ2-3; D is unclear. This CDR3 is 12 amino acids long. The V end lost 7 bases, the J end lost 8 bases, and 13 bases lay between the germline ends. Germline V gene sequence: CDR1 LGHDT, CDR2 YNNKEL (reference sequence). The CDR3 loop is CASNLDYGTQYF. CDR3 coding DNA: TGTGCCAGCAACCTAGATTACGGTACGCAGTATTTT.

The chain couples TRBV5-4 to TRBJ1-5; possibly TRBD1 for D (5 bases). CDR3 length: 16 residues. Germline CDR1 and CDR2: SGHNT and YYREEE (reference sequence). Trimming shortened V by 0 bases and J by 0 bases, and 10 bases separated the two germline ends. CDR3 nucleotide sequence: TGTGCCAGCAGCTTGGATGGGGGAGATAGCAATCAGCCCCAGCATTTT. Protein product: CASSLDGGDSNQPQHF.

V usage is TRBV19 and J usage is TRBJ1-4; 8 positions match TRBD1. V lost 7 bases, J lost 4 bases, and 8 bases stayed unmatched. Germline-derived CDR1 and CDR2 are LNHDA and SQIVND (reference sequence). The CDR3 has 15 amino acids. The CDR3 protein is CASKPSGGGNEKLFF. DNA for the CDR3: TGTGCCAGTAAACCCTCAGGGGGCGGTAATGAAAAACTGTTTTTT.

The V call is TRBV28, the J call TRBJ2-7; the match to TRBD1 covers 7 bases. The junction had 9 bases not matched to a gene; V was cut back by 5 bases and J by 2 bases. The CDR3 is 15 amino acids. Looked up from germline, CDR1 is MDHEN and CDR2 is SYDVKM. The chain's CDR3 is CASSGSGQGAYEQYF. CDR3 DNA sequence: TGTGCCAGCAGTGGGTCCGGGCAGGGGGCCTACGAGCAGTACTTC.

The chain is built from TRBV5-1 and TRBJ2-5, with D perhaps matching TRBD1 (5 bases). CDR3 size: 14 residues. Germline V gene sequence: CDR1 SGHRS, CDR2 YFSETQ. The V and J ends lost 4 bases and 5 bases respectively, with 15 bases between them. This CDR3 is CASSQGPVGETQYF. In nucleotides, the CDR3 is TGCGCCAGCAGCCAGGGCCCCGTGGGCGAGACCCAGTACTTC. The full variable domain, rest sourced from reference TRBV5-1 and TRBJ2-5, is KAGVTQTPRYLIKTRGQQVTLSCSPISGHRSVSWYQQTPGQGLQFLFEYFSETQRNKGNFPGRFSGRQFSNSRSEMNVSTLELGDSALYLCASSQGPVGETQYFGPGTRLLVL.